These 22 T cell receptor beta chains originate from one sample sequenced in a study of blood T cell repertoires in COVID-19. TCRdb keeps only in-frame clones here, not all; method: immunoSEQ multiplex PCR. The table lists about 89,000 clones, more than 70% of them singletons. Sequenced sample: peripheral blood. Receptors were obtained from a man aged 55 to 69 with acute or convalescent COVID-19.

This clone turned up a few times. The DNA of the CDR3 is TGTGCCTGGAGTGGGCAGGATGGTGGCGAGCAGTACTTC. Its translation is CAWSGQDGGEQYF. This chain connects TRBV30 to TRBJ2-7; unclear D gene. CDR1 and CDR2 from the germline V gene are GTSNPN and SVGIG (reference sequence). Trimming removed 1 base from V and 6 bases from J, with 13 bases in between. The CDR3 covers 13 residues. Combining the CDR3 with reference TRBV30 and TRBJ2-7 gives the whole variable domain SQTIHQWPATLVQPVGSPLSLECTVEGTSNPNLYWYRQAAGRGLQLLFYSVGIGQISSEVPQNLSASRPQDRQFILSSKKLLLSDSGFYLCAWSGQDGGEQYFGPGTRLTVT.

As DNA, the CDR3 is TGTGCCAGCTCAAAGGACGGAGGATCCTACGAGCAGTACTTC. Amino acids: CASSKDGGSYEQYF. The V call is TRBV18, the J call TRBJ2-7; weak D call: TRBD2 (5 bases). The V end lost 5 bases, the J end lost 1 base, and 12 bases lay between the germline ends. CDR3 length: 14 residues. Germline assignment: CDR1 KGHSH and CDR2 LQKENI.

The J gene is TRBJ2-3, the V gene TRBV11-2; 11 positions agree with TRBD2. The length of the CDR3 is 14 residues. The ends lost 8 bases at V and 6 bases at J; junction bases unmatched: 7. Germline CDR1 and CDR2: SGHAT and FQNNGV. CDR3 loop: CASLASGRLDTQYF. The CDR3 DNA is TGTGCCAGCTTGGCTAGCGGGAGGCTGGATACGCAGTATTTT.

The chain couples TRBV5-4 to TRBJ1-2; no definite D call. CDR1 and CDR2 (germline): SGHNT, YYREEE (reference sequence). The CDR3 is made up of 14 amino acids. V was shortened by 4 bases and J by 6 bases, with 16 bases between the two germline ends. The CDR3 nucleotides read TGTGCCAGCAGCATACCGGGTTCCCCTAATGGCTACACCTTC. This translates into CASSIPGSPNGYTF.

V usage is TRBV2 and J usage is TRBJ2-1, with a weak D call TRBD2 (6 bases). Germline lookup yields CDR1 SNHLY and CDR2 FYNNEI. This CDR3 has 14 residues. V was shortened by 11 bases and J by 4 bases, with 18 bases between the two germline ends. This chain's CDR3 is CAGERGGVYNEQFF. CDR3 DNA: TGTGCCGGCGAAAGAGGAGGGGTATACAATGAGCAGTTCTTC.

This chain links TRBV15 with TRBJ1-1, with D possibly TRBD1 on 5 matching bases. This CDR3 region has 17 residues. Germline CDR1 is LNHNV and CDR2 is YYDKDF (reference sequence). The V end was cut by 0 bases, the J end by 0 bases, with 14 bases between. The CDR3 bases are TGTGCCACCAGCAGAGAGGGGGGTCCCTCTATGAACACTGAAGCTTTCTTT. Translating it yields CATSREGGPSMNTEAFF.

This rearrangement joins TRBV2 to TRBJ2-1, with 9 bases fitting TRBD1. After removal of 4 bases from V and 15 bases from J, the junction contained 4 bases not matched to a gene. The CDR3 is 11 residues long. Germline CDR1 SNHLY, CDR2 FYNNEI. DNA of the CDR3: TGTGCCAGCAGTGTGGGACAGGGTAGGTTCTTC. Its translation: CASSVGQGRFF. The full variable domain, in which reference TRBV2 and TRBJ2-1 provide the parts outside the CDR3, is EPEVTQTPSHQVTQMGQEVILRCVPISNHLYFYWYRQILGQKVEFLVSFYNNEISEKSEIFDDQFSVERPDGSNFTLKIRSTKLEDSAMYFCASSVGQGRFFGPGTRLTVL.

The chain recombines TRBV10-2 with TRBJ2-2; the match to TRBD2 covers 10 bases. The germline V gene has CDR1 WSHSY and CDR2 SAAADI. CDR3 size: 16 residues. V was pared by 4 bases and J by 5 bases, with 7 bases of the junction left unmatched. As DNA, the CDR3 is TGCGCCAGCAGTGTCCTAGCGGGAGTTCAAACCGGGGAGCTGTTTTTT. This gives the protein CASSVLAGVQTGELFF.

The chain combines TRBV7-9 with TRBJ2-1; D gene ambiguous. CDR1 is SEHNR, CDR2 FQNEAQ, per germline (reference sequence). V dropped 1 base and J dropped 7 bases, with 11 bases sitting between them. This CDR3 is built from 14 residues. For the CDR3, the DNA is TGTGCCAGCAGCTTAGTCCCGAACCGGAATGAGCAGTTCTTC. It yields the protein CASSLVPNRNEQFF.

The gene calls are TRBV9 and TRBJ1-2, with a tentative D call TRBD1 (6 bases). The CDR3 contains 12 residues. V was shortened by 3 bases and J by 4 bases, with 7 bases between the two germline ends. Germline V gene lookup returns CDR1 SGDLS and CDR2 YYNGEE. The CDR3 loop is CASSDRVYGYTF. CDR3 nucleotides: TGTGCCAGCAGCGACAGGGTCTATGGCTACACCTTC.

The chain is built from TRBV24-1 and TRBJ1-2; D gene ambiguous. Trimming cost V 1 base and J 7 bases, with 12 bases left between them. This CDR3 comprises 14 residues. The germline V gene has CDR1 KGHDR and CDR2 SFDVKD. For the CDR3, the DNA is TGTGCCACCAGTGATTTTAGCCTCCGCGGTGGCTACACCTTC. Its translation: CATSDFSLRGGYTF.

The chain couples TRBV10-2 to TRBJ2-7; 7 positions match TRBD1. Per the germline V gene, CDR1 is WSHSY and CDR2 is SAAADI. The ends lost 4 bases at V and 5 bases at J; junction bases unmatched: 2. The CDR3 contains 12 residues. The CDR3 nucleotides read TGCGCCAGCAGTGTACAGGGGCACGAGCAGTACTTC. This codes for CASSVQGHEQYF.

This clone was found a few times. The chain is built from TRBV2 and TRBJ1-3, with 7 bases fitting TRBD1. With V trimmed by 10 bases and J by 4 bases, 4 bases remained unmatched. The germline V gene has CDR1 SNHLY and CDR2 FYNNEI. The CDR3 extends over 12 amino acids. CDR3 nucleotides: TGTGCCATCCCGACAGGGGGAAACACCATATATTTT. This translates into CAIPTGGNTIYF.

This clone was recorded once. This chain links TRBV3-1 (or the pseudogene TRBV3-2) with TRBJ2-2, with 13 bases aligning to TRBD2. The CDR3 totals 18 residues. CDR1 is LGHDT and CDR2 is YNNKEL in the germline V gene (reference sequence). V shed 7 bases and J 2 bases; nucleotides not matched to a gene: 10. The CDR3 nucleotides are TGTGCCAGCACCATCTTGGGACTAGCGGGATATAACACCGGGGAGCTGTTTTTT. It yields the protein CASTILGLAGYNTGELFF.

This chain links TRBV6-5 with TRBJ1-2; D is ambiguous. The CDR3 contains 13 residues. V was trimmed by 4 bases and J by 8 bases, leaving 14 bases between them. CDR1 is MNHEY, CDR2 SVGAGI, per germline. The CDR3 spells CASSSVGDMGYTF. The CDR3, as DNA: TGTGCCAGCAGTTCCGTCGGGGATATGGGCTACACCTTC.

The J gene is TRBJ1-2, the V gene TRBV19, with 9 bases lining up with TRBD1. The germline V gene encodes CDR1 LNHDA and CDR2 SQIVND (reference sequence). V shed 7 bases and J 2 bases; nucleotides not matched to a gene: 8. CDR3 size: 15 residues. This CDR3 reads CASNTQGQGNYGYTF. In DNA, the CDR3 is TGTGCCAGTAATACCCAAGGACAGGGGAACTATGGCTACACCTTC.

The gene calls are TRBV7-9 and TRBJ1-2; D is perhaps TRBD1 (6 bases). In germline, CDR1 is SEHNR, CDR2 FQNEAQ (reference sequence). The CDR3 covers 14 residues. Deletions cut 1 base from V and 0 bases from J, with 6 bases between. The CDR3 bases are TGTGCCAGCAGCTTAGGGACAGCTAACTATGGCTACACCTTC. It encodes CASSLGTANYGYTF.

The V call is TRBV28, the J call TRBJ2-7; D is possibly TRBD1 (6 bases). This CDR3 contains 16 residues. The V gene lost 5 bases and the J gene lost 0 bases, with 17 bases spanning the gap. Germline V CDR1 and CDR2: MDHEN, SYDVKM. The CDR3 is CASSPLRDRNSYEQYF. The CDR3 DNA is TGTGCCAGCAGTCCGTTAAGAGACAGGAACTCCTACGAGCAGTACTTC.

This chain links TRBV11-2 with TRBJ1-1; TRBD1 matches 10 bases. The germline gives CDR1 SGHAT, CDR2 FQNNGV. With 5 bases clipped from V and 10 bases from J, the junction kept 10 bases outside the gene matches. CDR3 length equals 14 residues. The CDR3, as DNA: TGTGCCAGCAGCCCTGAGACAGGGGGCTTCTTAGCTTTCTTT. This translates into CASSPETGGFLAFF.

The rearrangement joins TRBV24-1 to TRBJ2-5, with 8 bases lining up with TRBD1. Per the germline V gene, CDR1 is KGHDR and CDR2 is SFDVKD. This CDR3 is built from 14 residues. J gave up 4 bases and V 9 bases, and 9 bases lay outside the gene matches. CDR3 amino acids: CATALGQGVETQYF. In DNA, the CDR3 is TGTGCCACCGCGCTCGGACAGGGAGTAGAGACCCAGTACTTC.

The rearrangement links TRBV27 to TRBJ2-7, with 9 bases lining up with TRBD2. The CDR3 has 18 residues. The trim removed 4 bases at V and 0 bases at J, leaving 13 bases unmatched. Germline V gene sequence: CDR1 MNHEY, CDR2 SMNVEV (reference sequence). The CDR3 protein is CASSSWDLQAGGSYEQYF. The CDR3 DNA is TGTGCCAGCAGTTCTTGGGACCTTCAAGCGGGAGGCTCCTACGAGCAGTACTTC.

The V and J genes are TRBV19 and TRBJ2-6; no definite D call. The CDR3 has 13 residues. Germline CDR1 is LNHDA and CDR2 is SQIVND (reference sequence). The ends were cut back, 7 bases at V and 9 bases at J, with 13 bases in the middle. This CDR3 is CASTTRSGNVLTF. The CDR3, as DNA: TGTGCCAGTACCACGCGATCGGGCAACGTCCTGACTTTC.